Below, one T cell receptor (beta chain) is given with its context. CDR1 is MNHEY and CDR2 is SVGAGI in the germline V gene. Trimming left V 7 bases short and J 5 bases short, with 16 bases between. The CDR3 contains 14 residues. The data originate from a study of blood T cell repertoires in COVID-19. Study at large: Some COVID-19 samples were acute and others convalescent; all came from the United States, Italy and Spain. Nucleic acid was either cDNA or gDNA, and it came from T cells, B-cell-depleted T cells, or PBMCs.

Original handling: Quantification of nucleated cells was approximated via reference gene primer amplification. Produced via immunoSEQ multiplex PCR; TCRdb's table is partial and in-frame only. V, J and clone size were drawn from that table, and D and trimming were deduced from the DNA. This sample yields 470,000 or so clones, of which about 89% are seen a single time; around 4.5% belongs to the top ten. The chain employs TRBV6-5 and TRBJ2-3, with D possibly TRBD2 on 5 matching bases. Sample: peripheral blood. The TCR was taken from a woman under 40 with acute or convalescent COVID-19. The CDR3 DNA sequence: TGTGCCAGCACCCGGGGATTGGAGGTAGATACGCAGTATTTT. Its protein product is CASTRGLEVDTQYF.